The rows below give T cell receptor beta chains drawn from one sample of a study of beta chain features in type 1 diabetes. Repertoires were generated with immunoSEQ multiplex PCR, while TCRdb's copy carries only in-frame clones and drops some. Here the sample spans about 620,000 clones, roughly a sixth being singletons. Sample: naive CD4+ T cells from blood. Every receptor here comes from a man aged 18-30 years in good health. Each CDR3 is given with its conserved first and last residue. The order of the fields is V gene, J gene, D gene, clone size, CDR3 protein, CDR3 DNA. A D gene is named only where the DNA matches it firmly. Some rows mark clone size as missing; the rest say once, few, many or name a class of expanded clone.

v_gene: TRBV4-3
j_gene: TRBJ2-2
d_gene: TRBD1
abundance: -
CDR3aa: CASSQGQGARAGELFF
CDR3nt: TGCGCCAGCAGCCAGGGACAGGGGGCTAGAGCCGGGGAGCTGTTTTTT

v_gene: TRBV9
j_gene: TRBJ1-1
d_gene: -
abundance: -
CDR3aa: CASSNRDLKTHTEAFF
CDR3nt: TGTGCCAGCAGTAACCGGGACTTGAAGACCCACACTGAAGCTTTCTTT

v_gene: TRBV29-1
j_gene: TRBJ1-1
d_gene: -
abundance: -
CDR3aa: CSVSTVNTEAFF
CDR3nt: TGCAGCGTCTCGACAGTGAACACTGAAGCTTTCTTT

v_gene: TRBV6-1
j_gene: TRBJ1-2
d_gene: TRBD1
abundance: few
CDR3aa: CASSDLPGQGDGYTF
CDR3nt: TGTGCCAGCAGTGATCTCCCGGGACAGGGTGATGGCTACACCTTC

v_gene: TRBV7-9
j_gene: TRBJ2-1
d_gene: -
abundance: few
CDR3aa: CASSSRQGWQFF
CDR3nt: TGTGCCAGCAGCTCAAGACAAGGCTGGCAGTTCTTC

v_gene: TRBV5-6
j_gene: TRBJ1-2
d_gene: -
abundance: -
CDR3aa: CASSLRESGGYTF
CDR3nt: TGTGCCAGCAGCTTGAGGGAGTCGGGTGGCTACACCTTC

v_gene: TRBV9
j_gene: TRBJ2-4
d_gene: TRBD1
abundance: -
CDR3aa: CASSVGQGASKNIQYF
CDR3nt: TGTGCCAGCAGCGTAGGCCAGGGGGCCTCCAAAAACATTCAGTACTTC

v_gene: TRBV27
j_gene: TRBJ1-1
d_gene: -
abundance: -
CDR3aa: CASSSFRQAMNTEAFF
CDR3nt: TGTGCCAGCAGCTCCTTCCGACAGGCTATGAACACTGAAGCTTTCTTT

v_gene: TRBV6-6
j_gene: TRBJ2-3
d_gene: -
abundance: few
CDR3aa: CASRVEGGATQYF
CDR3nt: TGTGCCAGCAGGGTAGAGGGGGGAGCTACGCAGTATTTT

v_gene: TRBV11-2
j_gene: TRBJ2-1
d_gene: TRBD2
abundance: -
CDR3aa: CASSPMLLALHNEQFF
CDR3nt: TGTGCCAGCAGCCCCATGTTACTAGCGCTTCACAATGAGCAGTTCTTC

v_gene: TRBV6-6
j_gene: TRBJ2-3
d_gene: -
abundance: few
CDR3aa: CASSKGYLTDTQYF
CDR3nt: TGTGCCAGCAGTAAGGGCTATCTCACAGATACGCAGTATTTT

v_gene: TRBV13
j_gene: TRBJ1-3
d_gene: -
abundance: few
CDR3aa: CASSQVTIGNTIYF
CDR3nt: TGTGCCAGCAGCCAAGTAACGATAGGAAACACCATATATTTT

v_gene: TRBV5-4
j_gene: TRBJ2-5
d_gene: -
abundance: -
CDR3aa: CASSSILRYQETQYF
CDR3nt: TGTGCCAGCAGCTCCATTCTGCGGTACCAAGAGACCCAGTACTTC

v_gene: TRBV29-1
j_gene: TRBJ2-2
d_gene: TRBD1
abundance: few
CDR3aa: CSVASGTGFSGELFF
CDR3nt: TGCAGCGTTGCCTCAGGGACAGGGTTTTCCGGGGAGCTGTTTTTT

v_gene: TRBV28
j_gene: TRBJ2-7
d_gene: -
abundance: -
CDR3aa: CASSLRPFKDEQYF
CDR3nt: TGTGCCAGCAGTTTAAGGCCCTTTAAAGACGAGCAGTACTTC

v_gene: TRBV5-4
j_gene: TRBJ2-7
d_gene: TRBD1
abundance: once
CDR3aa: CASSLEVKQGIDEQYF
CDR3nt: TGTGCCAGCAGCTTGGAAGTTAAACAGGGGATCGACGAGCAGTACTTC

v_gene: TRBV5-4
j_gene: TRBJ2-1
d_gene: -
abundance: many
CDR3aa: CASSPGQGNEQFF
CDR3nt: TGTGCCAGCAGCCCGGGTCAGGGCAATGAGCAGTTCTTC

v_gene: TRBV7-9
j_gene: TRBJ1-1
d_gene: -
abundance: -
CDR3aa: CASSRDESTEAFF
CDR3nt: TGTGCCAGCAGTAGGGACGAGAGCACTGAAGCTTTCTTT

v_gene: TRBV19
j_gene: TRBJ2-1
d_gene: TRBD2
abundance: few
CDR3aa: CASSASGLAGSSYNEQFF
CDR3nt: TGTGCCAGTAGTGCCTCAGGACTAGCGGGAAGCTCCTACAATGAGCAGTTCTTC

v_gene: TRBV7-8
j_gene: TRBJ2-7
d_gene: -
abundance: few
CDR3aa: CASSLGGAQLYEQYF
CDR3nt: TGTGCCAGCAGCTTAGGGGGGGCACAGCTATACGAGCAGTACTTC

v_gene: TRBV6-5
j_gene: TRBJ2-5
d_gene: -
abundance: few
CDR3aa: CASSLQGQETQYF
CDR3nt: TGTGCCAGCAGTTTACAAGGGCAAGAGACCCAGTACTTC

v_gene: TRBV10-3
j_gene: TRBJ2-3
d_gene: TRBD1
abundance: many
CDR3aa: CAISAGQGIDTQYF
CDR3nt: TGTGCCATCAGTGCCGGACAGGGGATAGATACGCAGTATTTT

v_gene: TRBV4-1
j_gene: TRBJ2-4
d_gene: TRBD1
abundance: -
CDR3aa: CASSQGTGENIQYF
CDR3nt: TGCGCCAGCAGCCAAGGGACAGGGGAAAACATTCAGTACTTC

v_gene: TRBV7-9
j_gene: TRBJ2-5
d_gene: -
abundance: -
CDR3aa: CASGPGSRETQYF
CDR3nt: TGTGCCAGCGGACCAGGGAGTCGAGAGACCCAGTACTTC

v_gene: TRBV10-3
j_gene: TRBJ1-1
d_gene: -
abundance: few
CDR3aa: CAINGVADTEAFF
CDR3nt: TGTGCCATCAACGGGGTTGCGGACACTGAAGCTTTCTTT

v_gene: TRBV9
j_gene: TRBJ2-3
d_gene: -
abundance: -
CDR3aa: CASSALGDTQYF
CDR3nt: TGTGCCAGCAGCGCCCTCGGGGATACGCAGTATTTT

v_gene: TRBV2
j_gene: TRBJ2-5
d_gene: -
abundance: few
CDR3aa: CASRRQETQYF
CDR3nt: TGTGCCAGCAGGCGCCAAGAGACCCAGTACTTC

v_gene: TRBV2
j_gene: TRBJ2-3
d_gene: TRBD2
abundance: -
CDR3aa: CASSEGSGRADTQYF
CDR3nt: TGTGCCAGCAGTGAGGGGAGCGGGAGGGCAGATACGCAGTATTTT

v_gene: TRBV4-1
j_gene: TRBJ2-2
d_gene: TRBD2
abundance: -
CDR3aa: CASSHPTSGVNTGELFF
CDR3nt: TGCGCCAGCAGCCACCCGACTAGCGGGGTGAACACCGGGGAGCTGTTTTTT

v_gene: TRBV18
j_gene: TRBJ2-5
d_gene: -
abundance: -
CDR3aa: CASSPPTETQYF
CDR3nt: TGTGCCAGCTCACCACCGACAGAGACCCAGTACTTC

v_gene: TRBV10-3
j_gene: TRBJ2-1
d_gene: -
abundance: few
CDR3aa: CAIRGTGGDEQFF
CDR3nt: TGTGCCATCAGAGGGACTGGAGGGGATGAGCAGTTCTTC

v_gene: TRBV5-4
j_gene: TRBJ2-7
d_gene: -
abundance: -
CDR3aa: CASTLGTPPYEQYF
CDR3nt: TGTGCCAGCACCCTCGGGACACCGCCCTACGAGCAGTACTTC

v_gene: TRBV5-1
j_gene: TRBJ2-5
d_gene: -
abundance: -
CDR3aa: CASSLDGGTPEETQYF
CDR3nt: TGCGCCAGCAGCTTGGATGGAGGGACCCCCGAAGAGACCCAGTACTTC

v_gene: TRBV19
j_gene: TRBJ1-2
d_gene: TRBD1
abundance: -
CDR3aa: CASRTLGQAYGYTF
CDR3nt: TGTGCCAGTAGGACCCTGGGACAGGCCTATGGCTACACCTTC

v_gene: TRBV15
j_gene: TRBJ1-3
d_gene: -
abundance: -
CDR3aa: CATSMGHSGNTIYF
CDR3nt: TGTGCCACCAGTATGGGGCACTCTGGAAACACCATATATTTT

v_gene: TRBV9
j_gene: TRBJ1-1
d_gene: -
abundance: few
CDR3aa: CASSRAPGTTEAFF
CDR3nt: TGTGCCAGCAGTCGTGCCCCCGGGACAACCGAAGCTTTCTTT

v_gene: TRBV5-1
j_gene: TRBJ2-5
d_gene: TRBD1
abundance: few
CDR3aa: CASSLTGGQETQYF
CDR3nt: TGCGCCAGCAGCTTGACAGGGGGCCAAGAGACCCAGTACTTC

v_gene: TRBV9
j_gene: TRBJ1-2
d_gene: -
abundance: -
CDR3aa: CASSVDIPLGIYGYTF
CDR3nt: TGTGCCAGCAGCGTGGACATCCCCCTCGGGATCTATGGCTACACCTTC